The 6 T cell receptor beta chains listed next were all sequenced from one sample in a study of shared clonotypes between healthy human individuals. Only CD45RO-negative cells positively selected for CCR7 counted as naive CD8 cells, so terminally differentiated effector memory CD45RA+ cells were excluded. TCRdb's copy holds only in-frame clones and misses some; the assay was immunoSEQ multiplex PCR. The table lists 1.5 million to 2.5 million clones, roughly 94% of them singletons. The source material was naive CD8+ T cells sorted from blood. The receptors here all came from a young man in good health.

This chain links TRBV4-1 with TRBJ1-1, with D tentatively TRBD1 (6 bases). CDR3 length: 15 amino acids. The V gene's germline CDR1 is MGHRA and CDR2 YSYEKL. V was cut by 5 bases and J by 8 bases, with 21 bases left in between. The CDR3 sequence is CASSLTAGGGLEAFF. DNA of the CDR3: TGCGCCAGCAGCTTAACGGCTGGGGGGGGCTTGGAAGCTTTCTTT.

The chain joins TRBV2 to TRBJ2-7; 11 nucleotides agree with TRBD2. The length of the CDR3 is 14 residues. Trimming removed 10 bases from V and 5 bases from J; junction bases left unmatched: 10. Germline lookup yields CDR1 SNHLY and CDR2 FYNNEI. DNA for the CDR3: TGTGCCATCCATCCACTAGCGGGAGAAAACGAGCAGTACTTC. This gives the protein CAIHPLAGENEQYF.

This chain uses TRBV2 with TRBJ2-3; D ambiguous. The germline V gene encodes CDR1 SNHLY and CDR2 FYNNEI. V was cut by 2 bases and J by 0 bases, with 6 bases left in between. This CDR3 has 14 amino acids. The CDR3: CASSERISTDTQYF. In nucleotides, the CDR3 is TGTGCCAGCAGTGAAAGGATTAGCACAGATACGCAGTATTTT.

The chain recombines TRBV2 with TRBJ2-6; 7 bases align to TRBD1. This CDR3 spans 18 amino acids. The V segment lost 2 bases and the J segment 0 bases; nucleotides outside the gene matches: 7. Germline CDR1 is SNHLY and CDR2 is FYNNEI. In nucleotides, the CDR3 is TGTGCCAGCAGTGAACTGAGTGACAGGGTCTCTGGGGCCAACGTCCTGACTTTC. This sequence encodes CASSELSDRVSGANVLTF.

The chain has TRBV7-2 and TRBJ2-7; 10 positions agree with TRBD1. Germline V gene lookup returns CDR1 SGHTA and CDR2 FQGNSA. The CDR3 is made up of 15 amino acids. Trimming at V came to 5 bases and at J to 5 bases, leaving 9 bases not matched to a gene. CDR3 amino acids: CASSHGQGVFNEQYF. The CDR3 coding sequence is TGTGCCAGCAGCCATGGACAGGGGGTGTTCAACGAGCAGTACTTC. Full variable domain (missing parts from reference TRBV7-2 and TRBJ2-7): GAGVSQSPSNKVTEKGKDVELRCDPISGHTALYWYRQSLGQGLEFLIYFQGNSAPDKSGLPSDRFSAERTGGSVSTLTIQRTQQEDSAVYLCASSHGQGVFNEQYFGPGTRLTVT.

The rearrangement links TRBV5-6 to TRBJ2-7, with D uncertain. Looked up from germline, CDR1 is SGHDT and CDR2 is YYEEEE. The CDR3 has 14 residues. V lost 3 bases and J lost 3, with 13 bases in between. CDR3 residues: CASSSVMESYEQYF. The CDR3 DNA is TGTGCCAGCAGCTCGGTTATGGAGAGCTACGAGCAGTACTTC.